This TCR beta chain was sequenced in a study of response to subunit inactivated influenza vaccine. Study-level points and caveats: Each seasonal influenza vaccination, the authors suggested, recruits few new T cells.

Regarding this clonotype: Its antigen remains unidentified.

TCRdb reanalysed the RT-PCR reads using MiXCR and keeps one entry per CDR3 protein. The table records approximately 680,000 distinct CDR3 sequences, approximately 15% of them present only once. There are 16 residues in the CDR3. The V end was cut by 4 bases, the J end by 0 bases, with 13 bases between. Germline CDR1 MNHEY, CDR2 SVGAGI. The rearrangement joins TRBV6-5 to TRBJ2-1; tentative D call: TRBD2 (6 bases). The source material was PBMCs from blood, sampled roughly 12 days after vaccination. The TCR was taken from a man aged 50 to 59 who received an inactivated influenza vaccine. This CDR3 reads CASSSGWRDSYNEQFF. In DNA, the CDR3 is TGTGCCAGCAGTTCGGGCTGGAGGGACTCCTACAATGAGCAGTTCTTC.